One and the same sample provided the 10 T cell receptor beta chains below, sequenced in a study of T cells after yellow fever vaccination. TCRdb recomputed calls from the 5' RACE reads with MiXCR, one row per CDR3 protein. The sample consists of hundreds of thousands of distinct CDR3 sequences, 8.7% of them appearing once. The source material was CD4+ T cells sorted from PBMCs, sampled 5 days after the yellow fever booster vaccination. These TCRs come from a man aged 18 to 29 who received the YFV17D yellow fever vaccine.

Many counts were recorded for this clonotype. The rearrangement uses TRBV4-2 and TRBJ2-4; no firm D call. Trimming pared 4 bases from V and 3 bases from J, leaving 16 bases between. Germline V lookup: CDR1 LGHNA, CDR2 YNFKEQ. This CDR3 is built from 16 residues. The CDR3: CASSPKVGIGKNIQYF. The CDR3 DNA reads TGTGCCAGCAGCCCGAAGGTGGGAATTGGCAAAAACATTCAGTACTTC.

V and J are TRBV9 and TRBJ2-2; D is unresolved. The germline V gene encodes CDR1 SGDLS and CDR2 YYNGEE. V lost 0 bases and J lost 3, with 3 bases in between. The CDR3 has 13 residues. In nucleotides, the CDR3 is TGTGCCAGCAGCGTAGGTCACACCGGGGAGCTGTTTTTT. Residues: CASSVGHTGELFF.

This clonotype appeared a few times. The rearrangement joins TRBV2 to TRBJ1-6; a possible D gene is TRBD1 (6 bases). Between the trimmed V and J ends, which lost 6 bases and 9 bases, there was a span of 21 bases. Germline-derived CDR1 and CDR2 are SNHLY and FYNNEI. This CDR3 region has 16 residues. The CDR3 loop reads CASRVTTGLRGSPLHF. DNA of the CDR3: TGTGCCAGCAGGGTAACGACAGGACTCCGGGGTTCACCCCTCCACTTT.

At least ten counts were recorded for this clonotype. The gene calls are TRBV27 and TRBJ2-7; 7 nucleotides line up with TRBD2. CDR3 length: 15 residues. Germline trimming cut 5 bases from V and 1 base from J; bases unmatched to any gene: 8. Germline CDR1 MNHEY, CDR2 SMNVEV (reference sequence). CDR3 sequence: CASSRGRGRSYEQYV. The CDR3 coding sequence is TGTGCCAGCAGTCGGGGGAGGGGCAGATCCTACGAGCAGTACGTC.

The chain links TRBV5-1 to TRBJ2-1, with 9 bases matching TRBD2. CDR3 size: 20 residues. CDR1 and CDR2 (germline): SGHRS, YFSETQ. V shed 4 bases and J 2 bases; nucleotides not matched to a gene: 19. The DNA for the CDR3 is TGCGCCAGCAGCGCTGCGGGGGGGCCAGGATTTCGAGAAACCTACAATGAGCAGTTCTTC. Amino acids: CASSAAGGPGFRETYNEQFF.

The chain carries TRBV3-1 and TRBJ1-1; D gene unclear. With 2 bases removed from V and 7 bases from J, the gap between germline ends came to 11 bases. This CDR3 region has 13 residues. CDR1 and CDR2 from the germline V gene are LGHDT and YNNKEL (reference sequence). CDR3 region: CASSQNDALEAFF. The CDR3 region has the DNA TGTGCCAGCAGCCAAAATGACGCCCTTGAAGCTTTCTTT.

This clonotype was seen a few times. This chain connects TRBV29-1 to TRBJ1-4; possible D gene TRBD1, 6 bases. V lost 4 bases and J lost 8, with 20 bases in between. Germline-derived CDR1 and CDR2 are SQVTM and ANQGSEA. CDR3 size: 15 residues. The DNA for the CDR3 is TGCAGCGTTGCCCTCGGGGGGCGCGGGCAGGAAAAACTGTTTTTT. Its translation: CSVALGGRGQEKLFF.

This chain uses TRBV6-5 with TRBJ2-7; 10 bases are a match to TRBD1. Per the germline V gene, CDR1 is MNHEY and CDR2 is SVGAGI. The V segment lost 6 bases and the J segment 3 bases; nucleotides outside the gene matches: 11. This CDR3 comprises 16 residues. The CDR3 DNA follows: TGTGCCAGCAGCAGCACACCGGGACAGGGGATCTACGAGCAGTACTTC. Its translation is CASSSTPGQGIYEQYF.

The rearrangement joins TRBV5-1 to TRBJ2-2; D possibly corresponds to TRBD1 (6 bases). Germline V gene sequence: CDR1 SGHRS, CDR2 YFSETQ. Between the trimmed V and J ends, which lost 0 bases and 4 bases, there was a span of 19 bases. This CDR3 has 18 amino acids. The DNA of the CDR3 is TGCGCCAGCAGCTTGGATATCAGGGGTCCAGGGTTCACCGGGGAGCTGTTTTTT. Translating it yields CASSLDIRGPGFTGELFF.

The table lists this clonotype with many counts. The chain employs TRBV11-1 and TRBJ2-5, with D possibly TRBD1 on 6 matching bases. Germline V lookup: CDR1 SGHAT, CDR2 FQDESV (reference sequence). Trimming removed 5 bases at V and 2 bases at J, with 6 bases between. The CDR3 spans 12 residues. DNA of the CDR3: TGTGCCAGCAGCAGGGGGCAAGAGACCCAGTACTTC. Amino acids: CASSRGQETQYF.